This entry features one T cell receptor (beta chain) sequence. Its antigen remains unknown. The entry originates in a study of cytomegalovirus exposure and HLA in healthy donors. Study background: The 95 to 150 validation repertoires, a later analysis reported, used the same platform as the approximately 650 first-cohort repertoires. Study-wide results and limits: Confirmation was obtained in vitro that a few CMV-associated chains are specific for CMV antigens. The tendency of first-cohort TCR clusters to co-occur in the 90 to 150 validation repertoires was the finding of a later analysis. Among TCR beta chains, those listed as cytomegalovirus-associated numbered approximately 150.

Sequencing was performed with immunoSEQ multiplex PCR; in TCRdb, only in-frame clones are kept and a portion is missing. The repertoire holds over 150,000 clones, with roughly 82% as singletons. Sequencing input: PBMCs. This TCR was recovered from a woman aged 25 to 39 in good health and CMV-seropositive.

The CDR3 nucleotides are TGTGCCAGCAGTTACAGGGTAGCCGACGAGCAGTACTTC. This translates into CASSYRVADEQYF. V usage is TRBV28 and J usage is TRBJ2-7; possible D gene TRBD1, 6 bases. Germline CDR1 MDHEN, CDR2 SYDVKM. Trimming removed 4 bases at V and 5 bases at J, with 12 bases between. The CDR3 has 13 amino acids.